The present T cell receptor (beta chain) was sequenced within a study of cytomegalovirus exposure and HLA in healthy donors. Study-wide points: Relative to equally common others, HLA-associated TCR beta chains showed greater clonal expansion in a later analysis. Donors were assumed by presence/absence analyses to have roughly uniform sequencing depth. When analyzed later, a missense DCLRE1C variant was found to be linked to TCR beta V- and J-gene trimming. Later work associated around 18,000 TCR beta sequences with HLA alleles at 0.05 false discovery rate.

Concerning this clone: Antigen specificity is unknown.

In the PCR, 60 Vbeta and 13 Jbeta primers were used. TCRdb's table, derived via immunoSEQ multiplex PCR, lists solely in-frame clones and lacks some. This listing includes some 70,000 clones. Germline CDR1 reads SGDLS; CDR2 reads YYNGEE. The CDR3 spans 11 residues. Trimming cost V 3 bases and J 11 bases, with 11 bases left between them. The J gene is TRBJ2-5, the V gene TRBV9; weak D call: TRBD1 (6 bases). The origin of this receptor is a female donor in good health and CMV-seropositive. Sequencing was performed on PBMCs. CDR3 protein: CASSDGTMQYF. Written as DNA, the CDR3 is TGTGCCAGCAGCGACGGGACAATGCAGTACTTC.